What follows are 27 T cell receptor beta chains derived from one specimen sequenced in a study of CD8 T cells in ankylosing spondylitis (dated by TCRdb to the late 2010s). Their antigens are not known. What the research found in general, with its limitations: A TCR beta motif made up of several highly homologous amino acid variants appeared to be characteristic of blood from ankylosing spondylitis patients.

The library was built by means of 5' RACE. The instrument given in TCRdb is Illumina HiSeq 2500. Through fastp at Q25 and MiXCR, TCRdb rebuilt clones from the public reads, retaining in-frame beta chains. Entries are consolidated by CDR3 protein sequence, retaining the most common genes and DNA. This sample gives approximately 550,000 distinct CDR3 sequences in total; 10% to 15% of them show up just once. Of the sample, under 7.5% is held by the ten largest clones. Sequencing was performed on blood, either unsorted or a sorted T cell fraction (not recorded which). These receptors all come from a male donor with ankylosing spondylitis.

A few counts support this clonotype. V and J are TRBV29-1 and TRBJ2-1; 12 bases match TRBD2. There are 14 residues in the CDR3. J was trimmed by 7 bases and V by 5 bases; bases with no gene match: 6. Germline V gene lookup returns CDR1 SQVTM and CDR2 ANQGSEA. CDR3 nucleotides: TGCAGCGTTTCTAGCGGGAGGGCCTTTAATGAGCAGTTCTTC. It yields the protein CSVSSGRAFNEQFF.

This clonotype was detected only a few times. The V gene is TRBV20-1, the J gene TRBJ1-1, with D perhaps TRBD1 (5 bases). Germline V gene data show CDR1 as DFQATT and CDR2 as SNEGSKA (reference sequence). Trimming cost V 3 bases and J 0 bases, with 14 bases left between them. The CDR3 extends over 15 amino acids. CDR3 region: CSARRGGVMNTEAFF. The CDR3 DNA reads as TGCAGTGCTAGGAGGGGTGGGGTTATGAACACTGAAGCTTTCTTT.

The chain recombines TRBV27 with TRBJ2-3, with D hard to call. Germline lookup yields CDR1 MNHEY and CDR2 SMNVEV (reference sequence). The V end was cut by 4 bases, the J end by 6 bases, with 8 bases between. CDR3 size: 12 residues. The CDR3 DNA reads TGTGCCAGCAGTTCGGAAGTGGATACGCAGTATTTT. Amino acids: CASSSEVDTQYF.

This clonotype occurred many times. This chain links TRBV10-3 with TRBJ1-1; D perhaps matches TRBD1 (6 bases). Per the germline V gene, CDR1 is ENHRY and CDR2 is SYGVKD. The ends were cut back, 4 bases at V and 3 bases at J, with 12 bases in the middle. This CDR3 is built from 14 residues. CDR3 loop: CAISVGPGDTEAFF. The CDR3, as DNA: TGTGCCATCAGTGTGGGCCCAGGGGACACTGAAGCTTTCTTT.

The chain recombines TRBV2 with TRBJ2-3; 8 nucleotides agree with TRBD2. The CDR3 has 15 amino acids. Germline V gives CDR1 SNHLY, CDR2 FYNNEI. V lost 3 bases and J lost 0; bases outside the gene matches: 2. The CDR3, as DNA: TGTGCCAGCAGTGATAGCGGGACTAGCACAGATACGCAGTATTTT. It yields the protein CASSDSGTSTDTQYF.

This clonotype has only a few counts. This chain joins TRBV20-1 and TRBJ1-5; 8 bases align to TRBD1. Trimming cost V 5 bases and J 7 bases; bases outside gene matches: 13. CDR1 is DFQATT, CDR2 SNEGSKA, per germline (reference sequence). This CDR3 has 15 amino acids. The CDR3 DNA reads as TGCAGTGCTGGGAGAGGGACAGGTCTTATACAGCCCCAGCATTTT. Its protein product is CSAGRGTGLIQPQHF.

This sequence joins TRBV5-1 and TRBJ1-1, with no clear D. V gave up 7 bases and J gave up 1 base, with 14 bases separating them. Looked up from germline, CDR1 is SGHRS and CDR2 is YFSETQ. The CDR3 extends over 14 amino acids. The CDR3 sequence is CASGPTARNTEAFF. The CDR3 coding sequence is TGCGCCAGCGGCCCGACCGCTAGGAACACTGAAGCTTTCTTT.

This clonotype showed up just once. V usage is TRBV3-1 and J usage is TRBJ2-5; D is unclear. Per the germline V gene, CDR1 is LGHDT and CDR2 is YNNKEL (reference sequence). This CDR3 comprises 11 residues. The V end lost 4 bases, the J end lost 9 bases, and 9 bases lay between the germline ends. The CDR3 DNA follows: TGTGCCAGCAGCCTCACGGCAGCCCAGTACTTC. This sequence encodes CASSLTAAQYF.

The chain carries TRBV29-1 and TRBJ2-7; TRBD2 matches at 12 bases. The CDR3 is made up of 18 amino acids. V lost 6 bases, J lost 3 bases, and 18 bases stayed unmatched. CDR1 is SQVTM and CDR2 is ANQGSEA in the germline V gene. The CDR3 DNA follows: TGCAGCGTGCAACCCACGACTAGCGGGAGCGGCAATTACTACGAGCAGTACTTC. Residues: CSVQPTTSGSGNYYEQYF.

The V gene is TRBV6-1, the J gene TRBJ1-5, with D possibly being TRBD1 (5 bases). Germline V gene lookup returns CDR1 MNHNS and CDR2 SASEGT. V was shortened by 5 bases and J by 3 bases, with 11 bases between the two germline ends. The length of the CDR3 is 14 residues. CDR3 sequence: CASSQGSPNQPQHF. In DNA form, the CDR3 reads TGTGCCAGCAGTCAGGGAAGCCCCAATCAGCCCCAGCATTTT.

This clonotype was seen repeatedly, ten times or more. CDR3 sequence reads: CASSMKKTGTPINLFF. The CDR3, as DNA: TGTGCCAGCAGCATGAAGAAAACCGGGACACCTATTAATTTGTTTTTT. V usage is TRBV7-9 and J usage is TRBJ1-4; perhaps TRBD1 as D (6 bases). The V gene lost 5 bases and the J gene lost 15 bases, with 28 bases spanning the gap. CDR3 length: 16 residues. Germline V CDR1 and CDR2: SEHNR, FQNEAQ (reference sequence).

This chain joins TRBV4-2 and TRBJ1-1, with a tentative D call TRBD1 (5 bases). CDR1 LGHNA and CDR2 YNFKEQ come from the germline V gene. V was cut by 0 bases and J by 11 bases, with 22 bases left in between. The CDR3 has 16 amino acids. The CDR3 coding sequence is TGTGCCAGCAGCCAAGATCGCCGCGCCGTCATTAGGGGTGCTTTCTTT. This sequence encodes CASSQDRRAVIRGAFF.

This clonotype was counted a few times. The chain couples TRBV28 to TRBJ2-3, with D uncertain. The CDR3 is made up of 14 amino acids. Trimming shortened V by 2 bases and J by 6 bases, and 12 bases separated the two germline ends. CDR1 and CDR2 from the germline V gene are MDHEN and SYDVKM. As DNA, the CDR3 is TGTGCCAGCAGTTTAACTCGTTTGTTGGATACGCAGTATTTT. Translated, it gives CASSLTRLLDTQYF.

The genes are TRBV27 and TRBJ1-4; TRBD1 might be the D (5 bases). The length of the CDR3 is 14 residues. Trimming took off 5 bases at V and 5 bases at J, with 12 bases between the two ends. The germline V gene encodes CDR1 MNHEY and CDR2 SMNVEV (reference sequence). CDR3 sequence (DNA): TGTGCCAGCAGTAGCCGGGACGGAAATGAAAAACTGTTTTTT. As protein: CASSSRDGNEKLFF.

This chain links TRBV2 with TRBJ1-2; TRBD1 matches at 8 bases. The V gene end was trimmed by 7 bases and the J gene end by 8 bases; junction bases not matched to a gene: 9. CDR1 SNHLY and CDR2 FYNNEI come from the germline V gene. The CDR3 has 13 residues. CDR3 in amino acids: CASMGAGGTGYTF. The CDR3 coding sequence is TGTGCCAGCATGGGCGCAGGGGGCACGGGCTACACCTTC.

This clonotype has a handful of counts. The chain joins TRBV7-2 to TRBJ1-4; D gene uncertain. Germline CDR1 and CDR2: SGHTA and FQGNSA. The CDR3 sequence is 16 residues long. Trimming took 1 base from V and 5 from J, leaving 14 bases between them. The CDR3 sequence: CASSLEFVGRNEKLFF. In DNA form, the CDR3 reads TGTGCCAGCAGCTTAGAGTTTGTCGGCAGAAATGAAAAACTGTTTTTT.

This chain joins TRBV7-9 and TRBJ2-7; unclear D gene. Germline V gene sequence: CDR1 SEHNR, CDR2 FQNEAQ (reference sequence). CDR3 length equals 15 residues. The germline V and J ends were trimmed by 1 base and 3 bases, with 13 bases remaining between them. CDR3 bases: TGTGCCAGCAGCTTAGAAGGTGCTGCCAACTACGAGCAGTACTTC. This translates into CASSLEGAANYEQYF.

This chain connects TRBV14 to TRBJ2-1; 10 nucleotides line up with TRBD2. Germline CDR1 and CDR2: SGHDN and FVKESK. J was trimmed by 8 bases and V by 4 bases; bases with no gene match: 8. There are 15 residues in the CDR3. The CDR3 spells CASSRLAGDWDEQFF. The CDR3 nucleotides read TGTGCCAGCAGCCGGCTAGCGGGAGATTGGGATGAGCAGTTCTTC.

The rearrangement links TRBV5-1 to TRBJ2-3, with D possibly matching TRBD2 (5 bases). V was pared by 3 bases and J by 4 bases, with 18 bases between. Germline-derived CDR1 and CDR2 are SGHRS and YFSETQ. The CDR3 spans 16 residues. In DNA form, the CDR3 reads TGCGCCAGCAGCTCAGGCAATCTACTAGGGTCAGATACGCAGTATTTT. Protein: CASSSGNLLGSDTQYF.

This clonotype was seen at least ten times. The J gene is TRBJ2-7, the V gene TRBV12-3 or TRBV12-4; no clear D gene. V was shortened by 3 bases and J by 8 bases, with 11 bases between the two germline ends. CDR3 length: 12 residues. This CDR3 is CASSFLGPKQYF. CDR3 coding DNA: TGTGCCAGCAGTTTCTTGGGTCCTAAGCAGTACTTC.

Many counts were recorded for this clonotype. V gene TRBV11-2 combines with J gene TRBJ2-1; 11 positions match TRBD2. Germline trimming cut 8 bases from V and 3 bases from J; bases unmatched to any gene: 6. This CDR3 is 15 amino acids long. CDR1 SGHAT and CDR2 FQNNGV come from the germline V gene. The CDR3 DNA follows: TGTGCCAGCGGCCGGACTAGCGGGTTCTACAATGAGCAGTTCTTC. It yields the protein CASGRTSGFYNEQFF.

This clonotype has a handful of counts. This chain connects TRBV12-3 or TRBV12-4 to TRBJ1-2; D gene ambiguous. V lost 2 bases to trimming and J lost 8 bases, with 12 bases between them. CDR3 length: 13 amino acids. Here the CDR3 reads CASSLPYSEGYTF. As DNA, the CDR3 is TGTGCCAGCAGTTTACCTTACAGTGAAGGCTACACCTTC.

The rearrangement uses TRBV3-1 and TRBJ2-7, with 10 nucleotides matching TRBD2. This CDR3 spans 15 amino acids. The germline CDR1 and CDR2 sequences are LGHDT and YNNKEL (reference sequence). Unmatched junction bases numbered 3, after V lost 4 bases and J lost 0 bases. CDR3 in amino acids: CASSPASGSSYEQYF. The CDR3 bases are TGTGCCAGCAGCCCGGCTAGCGGGAGCTCCTACGAGCAGTACTTC.

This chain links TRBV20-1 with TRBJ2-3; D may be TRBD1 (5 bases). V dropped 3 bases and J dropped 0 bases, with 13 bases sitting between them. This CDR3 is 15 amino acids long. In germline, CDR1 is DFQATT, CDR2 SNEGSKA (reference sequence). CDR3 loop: CSASFQGWSTDTQYF. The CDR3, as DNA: TGCAGTGCTAGTTTCCAGGGCTGGAGCACAGATACGCAGTATTTT.

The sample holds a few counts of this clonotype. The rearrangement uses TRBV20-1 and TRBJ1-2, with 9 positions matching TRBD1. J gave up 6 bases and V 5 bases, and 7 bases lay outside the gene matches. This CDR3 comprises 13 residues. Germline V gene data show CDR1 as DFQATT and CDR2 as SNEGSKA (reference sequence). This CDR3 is CSAYDRGVNGYTF. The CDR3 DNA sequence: TGCAGTGCTTACGACAGGGGGGTAAATGGCTACACCTTC.

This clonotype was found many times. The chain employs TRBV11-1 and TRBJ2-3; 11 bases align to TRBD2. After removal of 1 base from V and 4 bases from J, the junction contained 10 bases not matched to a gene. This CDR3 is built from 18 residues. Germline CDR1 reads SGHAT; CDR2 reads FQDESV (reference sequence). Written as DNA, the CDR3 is TGTGCCAGCAGCTTAGAGTTACTAGCGGGAGTCCTTCCAGATACGCAGTATTTT. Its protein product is CASSLELLAGVLPDTQYF.

The CDR3 DNA follows: TGCAGTGCCCCCGAGAGCCTAGCGCCAACAGATACGCAGTATTTT. It is translated as CSAPESLAPTDTQYF. This chain uses TRBV20-1 with TRBJ2-3; D is possibly TRBD2 (6 bases). Trimming took off 6 bases at V and 3 bases at J, with 19 bases between the two ends. This CDR3 contains 15 residues. CDR1 DFQATT and CDR2 SNEGSKA come from the germline V gene (reference sequence).